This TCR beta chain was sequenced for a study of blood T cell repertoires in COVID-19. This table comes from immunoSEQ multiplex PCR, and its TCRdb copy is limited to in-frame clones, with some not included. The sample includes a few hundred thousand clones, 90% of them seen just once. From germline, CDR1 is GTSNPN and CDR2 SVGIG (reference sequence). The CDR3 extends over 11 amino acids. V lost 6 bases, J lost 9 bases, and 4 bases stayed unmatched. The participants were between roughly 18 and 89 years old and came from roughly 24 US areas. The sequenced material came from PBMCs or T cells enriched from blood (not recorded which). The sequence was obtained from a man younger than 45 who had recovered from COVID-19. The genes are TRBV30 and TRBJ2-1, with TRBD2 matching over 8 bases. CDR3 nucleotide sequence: TGTGCCTGCGGGAGGGGTGGTGAGCAGTTCTTC. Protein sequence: CACGRGGEQFF.